These 26 T cell receptor beta chains originate from one sample sequenced in a study of T cell responses to AZD1222 COVID-19 vaccine. Method: immunoSEQ multiplex PCR; TCRdb's copy keeps in-frame clones and lacks some. Of more than 85,000 clones in the sample, about 87% were seen once. The sequences come from peripheral blood, collected on day 0 of AZD1222 vaccination. The source of these receptors is an adult in good health.

The J gene is TRBJ2-2, the V gene TRBV18, with a tentative D call TRBD2 (6 bases). Trimming took off 5 bases at V and 0 bases at J, with 19 bases between the two ends. CDR1 is KGHSH, CDR2 LQKENI, per germline. The CDR3 extends over 18 amino acids. CDR3 loop: CASSIRPGLTANTGELFF. As DNA, the CDR3 is TGTGCCAGCTCAATCAGACCCGGACTAACCGCGAACACCGGGGAGCTGTTTTTT.

V is TRBV6-5 and J is TRBJ2-5; TRBD1 matches 8 bases. The CDR3 runs to 15 residues. CDR1 MNHEY and CDR2 SVGAGI come from the germline V gene. V gave up 7 bases and J gave up 2 bases; unmatched junction bases: 9. CDR3 protein: CASTRTGNGQETQYF. For the CDR3, the DNA is TGTGCCAGCACCCGGACAGGGAATGGTCAAGAGACCCAGTACTTC.

The chain carries TRBV7-2 and TRBJ1-1; 7 positions match TRBD1. The CDR3 extends over 14 amino acids. CDR1 SGHTA and CDR2 FQGNSA come from the germline V gene. Trimming removed 5 bases from V and 1 base from J; junction bases left unmatched: 4. The CDR3: CASSPGQSNTEAFF. As DNA, the CDR3 is TGTGCCAGCAGCCCGGGACAGTCGAACACTGAAGCTTTCTTT.

The chain recombines TRBV15 with TRBJ2-5; 9 bases fit TRBD1. J lost 3 bases, V lost 7 bases, and 3 bases had no gene match. CDR3 size: 13 residues. The germline gives CDR1 LNHNV, CDR2 YYDKDF (reference sequence). Here the CDR3 DNA reads TGTGCCACCACAGACAGGGGGAAAGAGACCCAGTACTTC. It is translated as CATTDRGKETQYF.

The CDR3 bases are TGTGCCAGCAGTCCGGGGCCCTATGGCTACACCTTC. Translation: CASSPGPYGYTF. This chain links TRBV6-5 with TRBJ1-2; perhaps TRBD1 as D (5 bases). CDR1 is MNHEY and CDR2 is SVGAGI in the germline V gene. V shed 5 bases and J shed 4 bases, with 8 bases lying between them. The CDR3 runs 12 residues.

Here the CDR3 DNA reads TGTGCCAGTAGTCTCCGGTCCTTCAATCAGCCCCAGCATTTT. It yields the protein CASSLRSFNQPQHF. This chain uses TRBV19 with TRBJ1-5; D remains unclear. Germline loops: CDR1 LNHDA, CDR2 SQIVND (reference sequence). V lost 5 bases and J lost 3, with 11 bases in between. The CDR3 contains 14 residues.

V and J are TRBV7-3 and TRBJ2-1; 9 bases agree with TRBD1. The CDR3 loop spans 16 amino acids. The V and J ends lost 0 bases and 4 bases, in that order; junction bases with no gene match: 4. The germline V gene has CDR1 SGHTA and CDR2 FQGTGA. CDR3: CASSLTGTGLYNEQFF. CDR3 coding DNA: TGTGCCAGCAGCTTAACTGGGACAGGGCTATACAATGAGCAGTTCTTC.

The genes are TRBV3-1 (or the pseudogene TRBV3-2) and TRBJ1-2; unclear D gene. CDR1 and CDR2 from the germline V gene are LGHDT and YNNKEL (reference sequence). V lost 3 bases, J lost 5 bases, and 22 bases lay in between. This CDR3 contains 17 residues. The CDR3 bases are TGTGCCAGCAGCCAGATGATCCCTGCGGGCGGACGGTATGGCTACACCTTC. It specifies CASSQMIPAGGRYGYTF.

V gene TRBV6-2 or TRBV6-3 combines with J gene TRBJ1-2; D is uncertain. Germline V lookup: CDR1 MNHEY, CDR2 SVGEGT. This CDR3 contains 15 residues. V lost 2 bases to trimming and J lost 9 bases, with 19 bases between them. The CDR3 protein is CASSYQKLAGGRYTF. Written as DNA, the CDR3 is TGTGCCAGCAGTTACCAAAAGCTAGCCGGTGGTCGCTACACCTTC.

The chain couples TRBV24-1 to TRBJ2-7; D is undetermined. V lost 5 bases to trimming and J lost 3 bases, with 7 bases between them. Germline-derived CDR1 and CDR2 are KGHDR and SFDVKD. The CDR3 is made up of 12 amino acids. The CDR3, as DNA: TGTGCCACCAGTGGGCAGGACTACGAGCAGTACTTC. Translation gives CATSGQDYEQYF.

This chain links TRBV4-2 with TRBJ1-2, with 7 bases aligning to TRBD1. Germline V lookup: CDR1 LGHNA, CDR2 YNFKEQ. This CDR3 region has 15 residues. V shed 0 bases and J 4 bases; nucleotides not matched to a gene: 5. CDR3 amino acids: CASSQDLGQAYGYTF. CDR3 sequence (DNA): TGTGCCAGCAGCCAAGATTTAGGACAGGCCTATGGCTACACCTTC.

The gene calls are TRBV19 and TRBJ1-5, with a possible D match to TRBD1 (5 bases). The CDR3 runs 16 residues. V was trimmed by 1 base and J by 2 bases, leaving 12 bases between them. CDR1 is LNHDA and CDR2 is SQIVND in the germline V gene (reference sequence). The CDR3 bases are TGTGCCAGTAGTATAGGGGATGGCAGGGGCAATCAGCCCCAGCATTTT. Translation: CASSIGDGRGNQPQHF.

V is TRBV29-1 and J is TRBJ1-4, with 7 nucleotides matching TRBD1. The CDR3 loop spans 13 amino acids. Trimming removed 7 bases from V and 0 bases from J; junction bases left unmatched: 2. The germline V gene encodes CDR1 SQVTM and CDR2 ANQGSEA. The CDR3 protein is CSAGGSTNEKLFF. The CDR3 nucleotides are TGCAGCGCAGGGGGATCAACTAATGAAAAACTGTTTTTT.

The gene calls are TRBV6-2 or TRBV6-3 and TRBJ2-1, with 9 positions matching TRBD1. V was clipped by 5 bases and J by 4 bases; unmatched bases: 6. The CDR3 has 15 amino acids. Germline-derived CDR1 and CDR2 are MNHEY and SVGEGT. DNA of the CDR3: TGTGCCAGCAGTCTCGGGACAGGGATTTACAATGAGCAGTTCTTC. Encoded protein: CASSLGTGIYNEQFF.

V is TRBV19 and J is TRBJ1-5; 7 bases line up with TRBD1. Germline CDR1 is LNHDA and CDR2 is SQIVND (reference sequence). This CDR3 region has 14 residues. V shed 9 bases and J 3 bases; nucleotides not matched to a gene: 8. The CDR3, as DNA: TGTGCCAGCCACACCGGGACAGACAATCAGCCCCAGCATTTT. Encoded protein: CASHTGTDNQPQHF.

The V call is TRBV4-3, the J call TRBJ1-3; 7 bases fit TRBD1. CDR1 is LGHNA and CDR2 is YSLEER in the germline V gene. Trimming at V came to 3 bases and at J to 2 bases, leaving 10 bases not matched to a gene. The CDR3 has 17 amino acids. The CDR3 is CASSQSGAGGAGNTIYF. In DNA, the CDR3 is TGCGCCAGCAGCCAGAGCGGTGCAGGGGGAGCTGGAAACACCATATATTTT.

V is TRBV5-4 and J is TRBJ2-3, with D perhaps matching TRBD2 (7 bases). This CDR3 is built from 17 residues. Germline assignment: CDR1 SGHNT and CDR2 YYREEE (reference sequence). V was shortened by 0 bases and J by 4 bases, with 18 bases between the two germline ends. CDR3 region: CASSLAGWGGGADTQYF. The CDR3 nucleotides read TGTGCCAGCAGCTTGGCCGGTTGGGGAGGGGGGGCAGATACGCAGTATTTT.

This clone was detected only once. The chain joins TRBV6-2 or TRBV6-3 to TRBJ2-3; D may be TRBD1 (6 bases). This CDR3 has 13 amino acids. Per the germline V gene, CDR1 is MNHEY and CDR2 is SVGEGT. The V and J ends lost 2 bases and 4 bases respectively, with 7 bases between them. CDR3 bases: TGTGCCAGCAGTTACGCAGGGGCAGATACGCAGTATTTT. It yields the protein CASSYAGADTQYF.

The rearrangement uses TRBV5-4 and TRBJ2-7; D tentatively reads TRBD1 or TRBD2 (5 bases each). CDR1 SGHNT and CDR2 YYREEE come from the germline V gene (reference sequence). The CDR3 spans 14 residues. V was cut by 3 bases and J by 1 base, with 11 bases left in between. DNA for the CDR3: TGTGCCAGCAGCTATGATGGGGGATCCTACGAGCAGTACTTC. The encoded protein is CASSYDGGSYEQYF.

This sequence joins TRBV6-1 and TRBJ1-1, with D hard to call. V was pared by 3 bases and J by 6 bases, with 20 bases between. Germline values: CDR1 MNHNS, CDR2 SASEGT. The CDR3 covers 16 residues. The DNA for the CDR3 is TGTGCCAGCAGTGATCGTATGTTGTTCGACGGATCTGAAGCTTTCTTT. This sequence encodes CASSDRMLFDGSEAFF.

This chain links TRBV6-6 with TRBJ1-5; possible D gene TRBD1, 6 bases. The CDR3 spans 12 residues. Germline V CDR1 and CDR2: MNHNY, SVGAGI (reference sequence). With 0 bases removed from V and 16 bases from J, the gap between germline ends came to 13 bases. The CDR3 DNA is TGTGCCAGCAGTTACTCAGGGGGGGGGTGCCATTTT. It translates to CASSYSGGGCHF.

This rearrangement joins TRBV7-2 to TRBJ1-5; 10 nucleotides line up with TRBD1. The CDR3 spans 16 residues. V gave up 5 bases and J gave up 4 bases; unmatched junction bases: 8. The germline gives CDR1 SGHTA, CDR2 FQGNSA. The CDR3 DNA is TGTGCCAGCAGCGCAACCCCGGGACAGGGGAATCAGCCCCAGCATTTT. This gives the protein CASSATPGQGNQPQHF.

The gene calls are TRBV5-1 and TRBJ1-1, with 8 nucleotides matching TRBD1. The V gene end was trimmed by 6 bases and the J gene end by 1 base; junction bases not matched to a gene: 14. Germline loops: CDR1 SGHRS, CDR2 YFSETQ. The CDR3 covers 17 residues. The CDR3 reads CASNVGGWTGTNTEAFF. CDR3 sequence (DNA): TGCGCCAGCAACGTAGGCGGGTGGACAGGGACGAACACTGAAGCTTTCTTT.

The chain uses TRBV7-2 and TRBJ2-4; weak D call: TRBD2 (7 bases). The CDR3 totals 14 residues. Trimming took off 4 bases at V and 9 bases at J, with 16 bases between the two ends. The V gene's germline CDR1 is SGHTA and CDR2 FQGNSA. In nucleotides, the CDR3 is TGTGCCAGCAGCTCATTCGGGGGGCCAGGCATTCAGTACTTC. Its protein is CASSSFGGPGIQYF.

The J gene is TRBJ2-7, the V gene TRBV24-1; no clear D gene. The V gene's germline CDR1 is KGHDR and CDR2 SFDVKD. V lost 4 bases to trimming and J lost 4 bases, with 4 bases between them. The CDR3 is 11 residues long. CDR3 residues: CATSEPYEQYF. CDR3 DNA sequence: TGTGCCACCAGTGAGCCGTACGAGCAGTACTTC.

The V call is TRBV9, the J call TRBJ2-2, with D perhaps TRBD2 (6 bases). Per germline, CDR1 SGDLS and CDR2 YYNGEE. The CDR3 contains 16 residues. V shed 0 bases and J shed 5 bases, with 14 bases lying between them. This chain's CDR3 is CASSVGLRGGTGELFF. DNA for the CDR3: TGTGCCAGCAGCGTAGGCCTTCGAGGAGGGACCGGGGAGCTGTTTTTT.